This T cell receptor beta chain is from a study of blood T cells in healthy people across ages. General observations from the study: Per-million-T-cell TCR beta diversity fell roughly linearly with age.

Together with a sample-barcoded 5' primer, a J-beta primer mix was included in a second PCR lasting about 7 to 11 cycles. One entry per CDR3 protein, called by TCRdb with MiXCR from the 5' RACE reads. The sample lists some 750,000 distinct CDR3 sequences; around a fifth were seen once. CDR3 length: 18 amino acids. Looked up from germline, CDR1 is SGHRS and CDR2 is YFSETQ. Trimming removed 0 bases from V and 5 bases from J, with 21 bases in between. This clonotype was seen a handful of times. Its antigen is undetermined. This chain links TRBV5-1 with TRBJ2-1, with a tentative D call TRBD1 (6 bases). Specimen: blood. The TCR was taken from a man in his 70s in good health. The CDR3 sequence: CASSLGIYRAVGDNEQFF. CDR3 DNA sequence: TGCGCCAGCAGCTTGGGTATCTACAGGGCGGTTGGTGACAATGAGCAGTTCTTC. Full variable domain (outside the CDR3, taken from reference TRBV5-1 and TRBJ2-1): KAGVTQTPRYLIKTRGQQVTLSCSPISGHRSVSWYQQTPGQGLQFLFEYFSETQRNKGNFPGRFSGRQFSNSRSEMNVSTLELGDSALYLCASSLGIYRAVGDNEQFFGPGTRLTVL.